These T cell receptor beta chains were read from a single sample in a study of blood T cell repertoires in COVID-19. Produced via immunoSEQ multiplex PCR; TCRdb's table is partial and in-frame only. Here the sample spans around 360,000 clones, 70% to 90% being singletons. Sequenced input: peripheral blood. These receptors all come from a woman in her twenties or thirties with COVID-19, enrolled during active disease. CDR3s include the opening cysteine and the closing phenylalanine or tryptophan. The D gene is left open where the match is weak. The size field is filled for only some rows; it gives once, few, many or a size class.

v_call	clone_size	j_call	d_call	cdr3_aa	cdr3_nt
TRBV7-9	once	TRBJ2-3	NA	CASRQRGADTQYF	TGTGCCAGCAGACAAAGGGGTGCAGATACGCAGTATTTT
TRBV4-1	NA	TRBJ2-7	NA	CASSQVQTYEQYF	TGCGCCAGCAGCCAGGTTCAGACCTACGAGCAGTACTTC
TRBV7-2	NA	TRBJ2-1	NA	CASSYQGPADEQFF	TGTGCCAGCAGTTACCAGGGCCCCGCGGATGAGCAGTTCTTC
TRBV10-3	NA	TRBJ2-2	TRBD2	CAISEGLAGDSGELFF	TGTGCCATCAGTGAAGGACTAGCGGGAGATTCCGGGGAGCTGTTTTTT
TRBV14	few	TRBJ1-1	TRBD1	CASSQGQGNTEAFF	TGTGCCAGCAGCCAAGGACAGGGGAACACTGAAGCTTTCTTT
TRBV7-6	NA	TRBJ2-3	TRBD2	CASSLRTSGERDTQYF	TGTGCCAGCAGCTTAAGGACTAGCGGGGAGAGAGATACGCAGTATTTT
TRBV13	NA	TRBJ2-7	NA	CASRDGVGYEQYF	TGTGCCAGCAGAGATGGAGTTGGCTACGAGCAGTACTTC
TRBV7-6	once	TRBJ2-1	TRBD2	CASSPISGRFRYEQFF	TGTGCCAGCAGCCCTATTAGCGGGAGATTTAGGTATGAGCAGTTCTTC
TRBV5-4	NA	TRBJ2-7	NA	CASSLAQGGYEQYF	TGTGCCAGCAGCTTGGCCCAGGGTGGCTACGAGCAGTACTTC
TRBV28	NA	TRBJ1-4	NA	CASRSGGAATNEKLFF	TGTGCCAGCAGGTCGGGAGGGGCAGCAACTAATGAAAAACTGTTTTTT
TRBV28	NA	TRBJ1-2	NA	CASSFGLRGGYTF	TGTGCCAGCAGTTTTGGTCTAAGGGGTGGCTACACCTTC
TRBV28	NA	TRBJ2-5	TRBD2	CASSLELAGVRAQYF	TGTGCCAGCAGTTTAGAGCTAGCGGGAGTCCGGGCCCAGTACTTC
TRBV9	NA	TRBJ2-5	NA	CASSVLPYSRVCETQYF	TGTGCCAGCAGCGTCTTGCCCTACTCCAGGGTTTGTGAGACCCAGTACTTC
TRBV6-5	NA	TRBJ2-5	NA	CASSQIGETQYF	TGTGCCAGCAGTCAGATCGGGGAGACCCAGTACTTC
TRBV6-2/TRBV6-3	NA	TRBJ2-2	TRBD2	CASSYWIAGDTGELFF	TGTGCCAGCAGTTACTGGATAGCGGGCGACACCGGGGAGCTGTTTTTT